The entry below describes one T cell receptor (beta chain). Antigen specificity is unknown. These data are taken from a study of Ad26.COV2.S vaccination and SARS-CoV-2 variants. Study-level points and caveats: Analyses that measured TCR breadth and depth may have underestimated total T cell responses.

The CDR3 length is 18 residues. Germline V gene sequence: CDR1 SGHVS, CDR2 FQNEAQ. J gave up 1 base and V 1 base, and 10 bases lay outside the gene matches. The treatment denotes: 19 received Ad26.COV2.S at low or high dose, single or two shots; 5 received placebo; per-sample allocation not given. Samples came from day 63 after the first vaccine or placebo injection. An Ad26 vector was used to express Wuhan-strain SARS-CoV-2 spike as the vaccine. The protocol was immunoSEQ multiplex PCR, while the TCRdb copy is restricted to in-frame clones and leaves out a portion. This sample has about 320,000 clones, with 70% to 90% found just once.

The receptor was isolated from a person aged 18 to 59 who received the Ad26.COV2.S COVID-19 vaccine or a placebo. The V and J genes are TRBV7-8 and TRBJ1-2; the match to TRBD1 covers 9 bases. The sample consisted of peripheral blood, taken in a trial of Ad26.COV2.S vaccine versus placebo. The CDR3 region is CASSLGSPGQGHNYGYTF. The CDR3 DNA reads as TGTGCCAGCAGCTTAGGGTCCCCGGGACAGGGTCATAACTATGGCTACACCTTC.